The 6 T cell receptor beta chains listed next were all sequenced from one sample in a study of T cell responses to AZD1222 COVID-19 vaccine. Only in-frame clones appear in the TCRdb table, and some are missing; sequencing was by immunoSEQ multiplex PCR. Among fewer than 200,000 clones listed, about 90% were seen once. The sequencing here drew on peripheral blood, taken on day 0 of AZD1222 vaccination. These receptors all stem from an adult in good health.

The V and J genes are TRBV30 and TRBJ1-1, with a possible D match to TRBD1 (5 bases). CDR1 GTSNPN and CDR2 SVGIG come from the germline V gene (reference sequence). V lost 0 bases and J lost 4, with 9 bases in between. The CDR3 has 13 amino acids. The CDR3 sequence: CAWSVGGGTEAFF. DNA of the CDR3: TGTGCCTGGAGTGTGGGGGGGGGCACTGAAGCTTTCTTT.

Worth noting for this clone: Other DNA sequences in this sample translate to the same CDR3. The J gene is TRBJ2-7, the V gene TRBV11-2; possibly TRBD2 for D (5 bases). The CDR3 totals 16 residues. The V gene's germline CDR1 is SGHAT and CDR2 FQNNGV. V was shortened by 5 bases and J by 3 bases, with 20 bases between the two germline ends. DNA of the CDR3: TGTGCCAGCAGCCCTTTGAGGGCCTCCTCTTACTACGAGCAGTACTTC. Its translation: CASSPLRASSYYEQYF.

The V call is TRBV6-5, the J call TRBJ1-1; D remains ambiguous. This CDR3 comprises 13 residues. V dropped 7 bases and J dropped 1 base, with 10 bases sitting between them. Per germline, CDR1 MNHEY and CDR2 SVGAGI. CDR3 in amino acids: CASIHSGNTEAFF. CDR3 nucleotides: TGTGCCAGCATACATTCGGGGAACACTGAAGCTTTCTTT.

This chain links TRBV24-1 with TRBJ1-3; D is ambiguous. Germline lookup yields CDR1 KGHDR and CDR2 SFDVKD. V gave up 8 bases and J gave up 4 bases, with 11 bases separating them. The CDR3 spans 13 residues. DNA of the CDR3: TGTGCCACCATGCCGGCCGGGGGAAACACCATATATTTT. Translation gives CATMPAGGNTIYF.

This chain links TRBV19 with TRBJ1-2, with a possible D match to TRBD1 (5 bases). Trimming took off 5 bases at V and 10 bases at J, with 20 bases between the two ends. This CDR3 contains 14 residues. In germline, CDR1 is LNHDA, CDR2 SQIVND (reference sequence). The CDR3 DNA sequence: TGTGCCAGTAGTGGGCTTCTGGGGGAGCCAGTCTACACCTTC. This translates into CASSGLLGEPVYTF.

The chain couples TRBV5-6 to TRBJ2-7, with D unclear. The CDR3 has 12 amino acids. The V and J ends lost 2 bases and 2 bases respectively, with 5 bases between them. Germline CDR1 reads SGHDT; CDR2 reads YYEEEE. The CDR3 reads CASSFNTYEQYF. As DNA, the CDR3 is TGTGCCAGCAGCTTTAATACCTACGAGCAGTACTTC. Using reference TRBV5-6 and TRBJ2-7 for the parts outside the CDR3, the full variable domain is DAGVTQSPTHLIKTRGQQVTLRCSPKSGHDTVSWYQQALGQGPQFIFQYYEEEERQRGNFPDRFSGHQFPNYSSELNVNALLLGDSALYLCASSFNTYEQYFGPGTRLTVT.